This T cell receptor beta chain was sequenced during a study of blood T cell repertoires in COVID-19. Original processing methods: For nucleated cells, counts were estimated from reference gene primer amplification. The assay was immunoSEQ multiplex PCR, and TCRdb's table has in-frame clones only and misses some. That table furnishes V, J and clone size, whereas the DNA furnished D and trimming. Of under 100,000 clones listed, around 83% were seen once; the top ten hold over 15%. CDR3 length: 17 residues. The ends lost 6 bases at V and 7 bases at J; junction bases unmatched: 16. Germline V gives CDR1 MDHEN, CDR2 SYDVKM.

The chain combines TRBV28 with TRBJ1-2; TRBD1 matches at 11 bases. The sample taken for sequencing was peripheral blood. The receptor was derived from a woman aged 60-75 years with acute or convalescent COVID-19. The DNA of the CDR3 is TGTGCCAGCAGACGGATCATGGACAGGGGGCATTATCCTGGCTACACCTTC. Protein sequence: CASRRIMDRGHYPGYTF.